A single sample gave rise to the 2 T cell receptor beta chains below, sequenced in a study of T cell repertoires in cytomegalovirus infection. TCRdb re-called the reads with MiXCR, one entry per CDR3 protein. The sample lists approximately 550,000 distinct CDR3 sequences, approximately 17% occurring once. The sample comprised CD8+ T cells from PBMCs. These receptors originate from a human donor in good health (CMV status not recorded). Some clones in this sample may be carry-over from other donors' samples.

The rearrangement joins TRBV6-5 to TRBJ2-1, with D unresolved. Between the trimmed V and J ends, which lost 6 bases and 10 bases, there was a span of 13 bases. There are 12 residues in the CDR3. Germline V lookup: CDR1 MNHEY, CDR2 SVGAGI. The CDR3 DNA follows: TGTGCCAGCAGCCCCGATTCCTCGGAGCAGTTCTTC. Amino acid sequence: CASSPDSSEQFF.

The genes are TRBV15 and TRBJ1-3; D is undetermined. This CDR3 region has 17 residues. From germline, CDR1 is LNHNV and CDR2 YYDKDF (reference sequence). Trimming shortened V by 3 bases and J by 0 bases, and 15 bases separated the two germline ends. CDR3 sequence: CATSSTSVFSSGNTIYF. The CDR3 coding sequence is TGTGCCACCAGCAGTACTTCAGTCTTCAGCTCTGGAAACACCATATATTTT.